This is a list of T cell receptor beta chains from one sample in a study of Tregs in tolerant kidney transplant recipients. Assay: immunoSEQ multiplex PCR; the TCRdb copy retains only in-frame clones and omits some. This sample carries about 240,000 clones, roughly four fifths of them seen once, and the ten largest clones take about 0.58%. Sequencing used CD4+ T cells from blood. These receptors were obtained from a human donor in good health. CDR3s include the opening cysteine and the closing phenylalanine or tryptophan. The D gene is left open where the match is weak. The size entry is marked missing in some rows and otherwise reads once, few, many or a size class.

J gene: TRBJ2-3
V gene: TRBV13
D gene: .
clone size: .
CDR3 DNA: TGTGCCAGCAGCTTAGGTGAAGGGGCGTTCGGAGATACGCAGTATTTT
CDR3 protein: CASSLGEGAFGDTQYF

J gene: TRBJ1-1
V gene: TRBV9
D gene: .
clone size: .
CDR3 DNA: TGTGCCAGCAGCCGGGGTCCCAACACTGAAGCTTTCTTT
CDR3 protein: CASSRGPNTEAFF

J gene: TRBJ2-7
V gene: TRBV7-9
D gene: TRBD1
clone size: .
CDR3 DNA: TGTGCCAGCAGCTCCAGGGGGATTAGTAGCTACGAGCAGTACTTC
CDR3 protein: CASSSRGISSYEQYF

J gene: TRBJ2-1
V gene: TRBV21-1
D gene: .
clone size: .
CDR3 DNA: TGTGCCAGCAGCAACCGAGGCAGGATCTACAATGAGCAGTTCTTC
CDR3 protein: CASSNRGRIYNEQFF

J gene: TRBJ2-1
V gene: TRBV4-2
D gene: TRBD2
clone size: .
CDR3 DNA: TGTGCCAGCAGCCAAGACGGAGCGGGGGGGCTAAATGAGCAGTTCTTC
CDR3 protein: CASSQDGAGGLNEQFF

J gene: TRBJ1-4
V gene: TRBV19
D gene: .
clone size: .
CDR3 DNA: TGTGCCAGTAGTATCGGACCCACAACTAATGAAAAACTGTTTTTT
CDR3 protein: CASSIGPTTNEKLFF

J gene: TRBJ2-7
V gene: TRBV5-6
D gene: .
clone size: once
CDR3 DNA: TGTGCCAGCAGCTTCGTAACCGAGCAGTACTTC
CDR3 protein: CASSFVTEQYF

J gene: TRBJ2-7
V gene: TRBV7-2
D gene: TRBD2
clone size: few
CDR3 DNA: TGTGCCAGCAGCCAAGGGCTAGCGGGGGGTTCCTACGAGCAGTACTTC
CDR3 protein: CASSQGLAGGSYEQYF

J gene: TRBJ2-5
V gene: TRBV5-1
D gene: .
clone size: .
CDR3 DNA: TGCGCCAGCAGCGTGATGGGGGAAGAGACCCAGTACTTC
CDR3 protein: CASSVMGEETQYF

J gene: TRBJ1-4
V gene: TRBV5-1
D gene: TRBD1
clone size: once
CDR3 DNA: TGCGCCAGCAGCTTGGCCGGGACAGGGAATGAAAAACTGTTTTTT
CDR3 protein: CASSLAGTGNEKLFF

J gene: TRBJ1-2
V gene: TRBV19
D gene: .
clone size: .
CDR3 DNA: TGTGCCAGTAGTGGCCGGGCGTCGGATCGGGGCTACACCTTC
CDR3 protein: CASSGRASDRGYTF

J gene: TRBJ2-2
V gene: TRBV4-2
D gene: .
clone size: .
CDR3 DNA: TGTGCCAGCAGCCAGCCCGGTCGGGGGAGAGGCACCGGGGAGCTGTTTTTT
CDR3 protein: CASSQPGRGRGTGELFF

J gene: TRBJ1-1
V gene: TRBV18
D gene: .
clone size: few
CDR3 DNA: TGTGCCAGCTCACCACGGGAGGGTCTGAGCACTGAAGCTTTCTTT
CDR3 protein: CASSPREGLSTEAFF

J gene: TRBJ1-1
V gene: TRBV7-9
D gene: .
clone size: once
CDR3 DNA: TGTGCCAGCAGCTTACCTCCCGGGAAGTTTTGGCGGCAGAACACTGAAGCTTTCTTT
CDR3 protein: CASSLPPGKFWRQNTEAFF

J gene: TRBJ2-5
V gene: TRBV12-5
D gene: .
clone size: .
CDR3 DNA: TGTGCTAGTGGTTTGTACGGGAGACTGGCAGAGACCCAGTACTTC
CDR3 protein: CASGLYGRLAETQYF

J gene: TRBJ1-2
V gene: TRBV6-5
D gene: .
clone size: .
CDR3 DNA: TGTGCCAGCAGTTACCCGCAGTACTATGGCTACACCTTC
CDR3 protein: CASSYPQYYGYTF

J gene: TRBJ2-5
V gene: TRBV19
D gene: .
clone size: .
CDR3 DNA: TGTGCCAGTACCAGCCGGGGGCGAGGGGAGACCCAGTACTTC
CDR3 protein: CASTSRGRGETQYF

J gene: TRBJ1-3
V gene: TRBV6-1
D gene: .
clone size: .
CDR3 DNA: TGTGCCAGCAGGGGGCAGGGAAACACCATATATTTT
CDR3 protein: CASRGQGNTIYF

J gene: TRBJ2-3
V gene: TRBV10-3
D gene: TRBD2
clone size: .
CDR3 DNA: TGTGCCATCAGTGAAGGGGGACTAGCGGTCACAGATACGCAGTATTTT
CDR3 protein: CAISEGGLAVTDTQYF

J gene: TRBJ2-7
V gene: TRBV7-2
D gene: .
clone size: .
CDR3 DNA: TGTGCCAGCAGCTTGATGACTGCCTCCTACGAGCAGTACTTC
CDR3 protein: CASSLMTASYEQYF

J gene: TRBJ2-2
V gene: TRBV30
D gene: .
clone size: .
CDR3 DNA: TGTGCCTGGAGTGGGCACAGGAGACTCACCGGGGAGCTGTTTTTT
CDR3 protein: CAWSGHRRLTGELFF

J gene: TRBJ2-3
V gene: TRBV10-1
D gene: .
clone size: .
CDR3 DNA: TGCGCCAGCAGTGAGACGGAGGGTACGCAGTATTTT
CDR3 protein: CASSETEGTQYF

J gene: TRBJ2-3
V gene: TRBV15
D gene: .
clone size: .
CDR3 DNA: TGTGCCACCAGAAAGGGGAATACGCAGTATTTT
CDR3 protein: CATRKGNTQYF

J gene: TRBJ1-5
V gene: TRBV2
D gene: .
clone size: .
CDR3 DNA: TGTGCCAGCAGGCCCCGTACTGATCAGCCCCAGCATTTT
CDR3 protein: CASRPRTDQPQHF

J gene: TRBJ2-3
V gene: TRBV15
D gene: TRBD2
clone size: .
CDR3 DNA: TGTGCCACCAGCAGAGATCAACTAGCGGGAGTAGTTACGCAGTATTTT
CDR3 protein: CATSRDQLAGVVTQYF

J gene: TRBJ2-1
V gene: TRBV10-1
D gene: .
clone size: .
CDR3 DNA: TGCGCCAGCAGTGAAAGGGGTGAGGAGCAGTTCTTC
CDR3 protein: CASSERGEEQFF

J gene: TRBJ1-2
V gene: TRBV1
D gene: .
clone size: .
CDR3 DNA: TGCACCAGCAGAATGTTAGGTTTGCGAAAGACCTATGGCTACACCTTC
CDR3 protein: CTSRMLGLRKTYGYTF

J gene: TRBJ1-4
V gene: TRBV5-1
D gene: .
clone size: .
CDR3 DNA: TGCGCCAGCAGCTTGTCCATTAATGAAAAACTGTTTTTT
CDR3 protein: CASSLSINEKLFF

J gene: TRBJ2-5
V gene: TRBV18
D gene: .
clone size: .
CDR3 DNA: TGTGCCAGCTCACCCGTCACTGGACAAGAGACCCAGTACTTC
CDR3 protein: CASSPVTGQETQYF

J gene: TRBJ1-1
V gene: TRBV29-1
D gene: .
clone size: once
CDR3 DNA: TGCAGCGTCGGACGGGGGGCTGTGGACACTGAAGCTTTCTTT
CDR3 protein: CSVGRGAVDTEAFF

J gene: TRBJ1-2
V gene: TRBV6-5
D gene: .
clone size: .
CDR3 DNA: TGTGCCAGCAGTCCTATGCGAAGTTATGGCTACACCTTC
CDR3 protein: CASSPMRSYGYTF

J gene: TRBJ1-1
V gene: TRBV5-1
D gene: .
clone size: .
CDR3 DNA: TGCGCCAGCAGCTTGGTGCCGGTGAACACTGAAGCTTTCTTT
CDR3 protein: CASSLVPVNTEAFF

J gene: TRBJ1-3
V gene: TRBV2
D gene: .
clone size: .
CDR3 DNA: TGTGCCAGCAGTGAACGGGGAACCTCTGGAAACACCATATATTTT
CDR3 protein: CASSERGTSGNTIYF

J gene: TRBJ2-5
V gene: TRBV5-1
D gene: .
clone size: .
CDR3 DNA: .
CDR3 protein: CASSPSILGGRQETQYF

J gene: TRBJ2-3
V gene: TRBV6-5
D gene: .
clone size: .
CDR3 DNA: TGTGCCAGCAGTTACGCGACAGAGAAGGTTACAGATACGCAGTATTTT
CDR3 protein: CASSYATEKVTDTQYF

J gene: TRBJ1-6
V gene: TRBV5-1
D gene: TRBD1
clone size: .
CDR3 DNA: TGCGCCAGCAGCTCTTCGACAGGGAATTCACCCCTCCACTTT
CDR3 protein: CASSSSTGNSPLHF